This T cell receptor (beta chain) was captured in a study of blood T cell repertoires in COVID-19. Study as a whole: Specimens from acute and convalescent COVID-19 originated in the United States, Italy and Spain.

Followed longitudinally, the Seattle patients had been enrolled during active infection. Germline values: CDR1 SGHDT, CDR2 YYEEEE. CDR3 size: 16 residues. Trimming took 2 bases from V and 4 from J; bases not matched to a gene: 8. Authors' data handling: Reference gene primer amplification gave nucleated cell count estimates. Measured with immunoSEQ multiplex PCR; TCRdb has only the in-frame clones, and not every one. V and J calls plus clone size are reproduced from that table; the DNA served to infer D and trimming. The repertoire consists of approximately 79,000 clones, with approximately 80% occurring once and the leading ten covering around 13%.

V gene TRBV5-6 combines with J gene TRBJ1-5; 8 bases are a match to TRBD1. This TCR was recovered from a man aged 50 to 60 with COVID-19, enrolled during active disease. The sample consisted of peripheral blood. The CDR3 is CASSFTGTGDNQPQHF. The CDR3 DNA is TGTGCCAGCAGCTTCACCGGGACAGGAGATAATCAGCCCCAGCATTTT.